This T cell receptor (beta chain) was profiled in a study of T cells in pancreatic ductal adenocarcinoma. Study-level points and caveats: Tumor samples had fewer productive templates and around 7.2-fold fewer unique clonotypes than blood.

The CDR3 totals 10 residues. Trimming pared 7 bases from V and 2 bases from J, leaving 6 bases between. Germline-derived CDR1 and CDR2 are DFQATT and SNEGSKA (reference sequence). Surgery without prior neoadjuvant therapy was the treatment of the selected pancreatic ductal adenocarcinoma patients. The repertoire was sequenced with immunoSEQ multiplex PCR; TCRdb's copy has only in-frame clones and lacks some. The sample consists of over 85,000 clones, roughly 95% of them appearing once. In the case of this clone: Its antigen is still unknown.

The chain joins TRBV20-1 to TRBJ2-7; D is perhaps TRBD1 (5 bases). The sample comprised PBMCs. The clonotype originates from a human donor with pancreatic ductal adenocarcinoma. The DNA for the CDR3 is TGCAGTGTGGGGCCCTACGAGCAGTACTTC. This encodes CSVGPYEQYF.